These 13 T cell receptor beta chains share one sample of origin, sequenced in a study of a mutant IDH1 vaccine in newly diagnosed glioma. Libraries were prepared by immunoSEQ multiplex PCR; TCRdb keeps only in-frame clonotypes and omits some of them. Of under 90,000 clones listed, 75% to 85% are singletons. The sample's time point: baseline, week 1 (first vaccination visit). The treatment here: pre-vaccination baseline after standard-of-care therapy. The sample in question was PBMCs, obtained from a glioma patient treated with radiotherapy, temozolomide or both. The source is a man aged 50 or older with glioma.

This chain links TRBV6-1 with TRBJ2-6; TRBD1 aligns across 9 bases. Germline V gene sequence: CDR1 MNHNS, CDR2 SASEGT. The V and J ends lost 4 bases and 0 bases, in that order; junction bases with no gene match: 4. CDR3 length: 17 residues. The CDR3: CASSGGTGNSGANVLTF. In DNA form, the CDR3 reads TGTGCCAGCAGTGGTGGGACAGGGAACTCTGGGGCCAACGTCCTGACTTTC.

This clone was observed a handful of times. This chain joins TRBV6-5 and TRBJ1-1; D remains ambiguous. This CDR3 has 14 amino acids. V lost 9 bases to trimming and J lost 0 bases, with 14 bases between them. The germline gives CDR1 MNHEY, CDR2 SVGAGI. The CDR3 is CARRPTRLNTEAFF. CDR3 in DNA: TGTGCCAGGAGACCGACACGATTGAACACTGAAGCTTTCTTT.

As for this clone: One end of the junction varies from germline; a read error may be responsible. The chain carries TRBV7-7 and TRBJ2-5; D gene uncertain. This CDR3 has 12 residues. Germline-derived CDR1 and CDR2 are SSHAT and FNYEAQ (reference sequence). Here the CDR3 DNA reads TGTGCTAGCAGCCCGTACCAAGAGACCCAGTACTTC. Translating gives CASSPYQETQYF.

The gene calls are TRBV4-2 and TRBJ2-3; perhaps TRBD2 as D (5 bases). This CDR3 has 14 residues. Trimming stripped 0 bases from V and 4 bases from J, with 8 bases between. CDR1 and CDR2 from the germline V gene are LGHNA and YNFKEQ. The CDR3 protein is CASSQEKLADTQYF. The CDR3 DNA follows: TGTGCCAGCAGCCAAGAAAAACTAGCAGATACGCAGTATTTT.

The chain recombines TRBV4-1 with TRBJ2-1; no definite D call. V lost 0 bases to trimming and J lost 7 bases, with 7 bases between them. CDR1 and CDR2 from the germline V gene are MGHRA and YSYEKL. There are 13 residues in the CDR3. The CDR3 sequence: CASSQDPRNEQFF. The DNA of the CDR3 is TGCGCCAGCAGCCAAGATCCCAGGAATGAGCAGTTCTTC.

The V and J genes are TRBV15 and TRBJ2-5; 8 bases agree with TRBD1. Per germline, CDR1 LNHNV and CDR2 YYDKDF (reference sequence). There are 15 residues in the CDR3. Trimming at V came to 2 bases and at J to 9 bases, leaving 11 bases not matched to a gene. Here the CDR3 DNA reads TGTGCCACCAGCAGACATGGGACAGGCAACTTGGCCCAGTACTTC. Its translation: CATSRHGTGNLAQYF.

The chain is built from TRBV29-1 and TRBJ1-5, with 12 nucleotides matching TRBD1. The J segment lost 6 bases and the V segment lost 4 bases, leaving 7 bases of the junction unmatched. The germline V gene encodes CDR1 SQVTM and CDR2 ANQGSEA. The CDR3 extends over 15 amino acids. The CDR3 DNA sequence: TGCAGCGTTGCCGCCGGGACAGGGGGCGGTCAGCCCCAGCATTTT. Encoded protein: CSVAAGTGGGQPQHF.

The rearrangement links TRBV7-2 to TRBJ2-7, with 9 bases aligning to TRBD1. The CDR3 length is 15 residues. Germline V gene lookup returns CDR1 SGHTA and CDR2 FQGNSA. J was trimmed by 1 base and V by 0 bases; bases with no gene match: 1. The CDR3 nucleotides read TGTGCCAGCAGCTTAGCGGGACAGGGATCCTACGAGCAGTACTTC. As protein: CASSLAGQGSYEQYF.

The chain is built from TRBV29-1 and TRBJ1-1; D is uncertain. The CDR3 runs to 12 residues. Germline CDR1 is SQVTM and CDR2 is ANQGSEA. The V gene lost 3 bases and the J gene lost 0 bases, with 5 bases spanning the gap. The CDR3 loop reads CSVDAVNTEAFF. The DNA of the CDR3 is TGCAGCGTTGATGCCGTGAACACTGAAGCTTTCTTT.

This clone was seen a single time. This chain connects TRBV5-4 to TRBJ2-5, with TRBD2 identical over 13 bases. The J segment lost 5 bases and the V segment lost 4 bases, leaving 5 bases of the junction unmatched. CDR3 length: 15 amino acids. CDR1 SGHNT and CDR2 YYREEE come from the germline V gene (reference sequence). CDR3 sequence reads: CASSPQLAGGETQYF. In nucleotides, the CDR3 is TGTGCCAGCAGCCCCCAACTAGCGGGGGGGGAGACCCAGTACTTC.

The CDR3 loop reads CAWTPRTDHEQYF. The CDR3 DNA reads TGTGCCTGGACCCCCCGGACGGACCACGAGCAGTACTTC. J is TRBJ2-7 and V is TRBV30; D unclear. The CDR3 is 13 amino acids. CDR1 and CDR2 from the germline V gene are GTSNPN and SVGIG (reference sequence). Trimming stripped 4 bases from V and 5 bases from J, with 15 bases between.

The V call is TRBV19, the J call TRBJ2-1, with D perhaps matching TRBD1 (5 bases). The CDR3 runs 15 residues. Germline-derived CDR1 and CDR2 are LNHDA and SQIVND (reference sequence). With 5 bases removed from V and 5 bases from J, the gap between germline ends came to 16 bases. The CDR3 loop reads CASSYIRVQNNEQFF. The DNA for the CDR3 is TGTGCCAGTAGTTACATCAGGGTACAAAACAATGAGCAGTTCTTC.

The genes are TRBV5-1 and TRBJ1-4, with D hard to call. V was shortened by 1 base and J by 8 bases, with 15 bases between the two germline ends. This CDR3 has 15 residues. The V gene's germline CDR1 is SGHRS and CDR2 YFSETQ. The CDR3 loop reads CASSLLGVQEEKLFF. CDR3 coding DNA: TGCGCCAGCAGCTTGCTCGGGGTACAAGAGGAAAAACTGTTTTTT.